The 29 T cell receptor beta chains presented below share a single source sample, sequenced in a study of blood T cell repertoires in COVID-19. Assay: immunoSEQ multiplex PCR; the TCRdb copy retains only in-frame clones and omits some. The sample lists 380,000 or so clones; 88% were seen once. The sequenced sample consisted of PBMCs or T cells enriched from blood (not recorded which). The receptors shown here come from a woman in her twenties or thirties with acute COVID-19.

The rearrangement links TRBV2 to TRBJ1-5; D might be TRBD1 (6 bases). Trimming took off 1 base at V and 3 bases at J, with 13 bases between the two ends. The CDR3 is made up of 16 amino acids. Germline lookup yields CDR1 SNHLY and CDR2 FYNNEI. The CDR3 DNA is TGTGCCAGCAGTGAAGTGAGGACAGCTAACAATCAGCCCCAGCATTTT. Translated: CASSEVRTANNQPQHF.

This sequence joins TRBV27 and TRBJ1-2; TRBD1 matches at 8 bases. V was pared by 5 bases and J by 0 bases, with 8 bases of the junction left unmatched. This CDR3 spans 16 amino acids. Germline V CDR1 and CDR2: MNHEY, SMNVEV (reference sequence). CDR3 coding DNA: TGTGCCAGCAGTACTGATCGGACAGGGCCTAACTATGGCTACACCTTC. Its translation is CASSTDRTGPNYGYTF.

There are a few counts of this clone. The chain uses TRBV30 and TRBJ1-3, with 7 bases lining up with TRBD1. This CDR3 is 15 amino acids long. J lost 4 bases, V lost 1 base, and 7 bases had no gene match. Germline CDR1 GTSNPN, CDR2 SVGIG (reference sequence). The CDR3 sequence is CAWSGSQGIGNTIYF. The CDR3 DNA is TGTGCCTGGAGTGGGTCACAGGGGATCGGAAACACCATATATTTT.

V usage is TRBV27 and J usage is TRBJ2-7, with unresolved D. V was clipped by 3 bases and J by 0 bases, with 6 bases between them. CDR1 is MNHEY and CDR2 is SMNVEV in the germline V gene (reference sequence). The CDR3 sequence is 13 residues long. The CDR3 nucleotides read TGTGCCAGCAGTTTTGGCATCTCCTACGAGCAGTACTTC. This translates into CASSFGISYEQYF.

The chain is built from TRBV5-6 and TRBJ1-4; 7 bases agree with TRBD1. Germline loops: CDR1 SGHDT, CDR2 YYEEEE. Trimming cost V 4 bases and J 8 bases; bases outside gene matches: 8. This CDR3 region has 14 residues. The CDR3 nucleotides read TGTGCCAGCAGCGTAACAGGGGTCGGCGAAAAACTGTTTTTT. Translation: CASSVTGVGEKLFF.

The rearrangement links TRBV24-1 to TRBJ1-3; D is possibly TRBD1 (5 bases). This CDR3 has 17 amino acids. Trimming removed 3 bases from V and 2 bases from J, with 16 bases in between. Germline CDR1 and CDR2: KGHDR and SFDVKD. CDR3 nucleotides: TGTGCCACCAGTGATGGAACGTCAGGGTCTCCTGGAAACACCATATATTTT. This gives the protein CATSDGTSGSPGNTIYF.

The V gene is TRBV10-3, the J gene TRBJ1-3, with D maybe TRBD1 (6 bases). The CDR3 spans 16 residues. V was trimmed by 3 bases and J by 0 bases, leaving 12 bases between them. CDR1 and CDR2 from the germline V gene are ENHRY and SYGVKD. CDR3 region: CAISESGTLSGNTIYF. CDR3 nucleotide sequence: TGTGCCATCAGTGAATCCGGGACACTCTCTGGAAACACCATATATTTT.

The genes are TRBV21-1 and TRBJ1-5. TRBV21-1 is designated a pseudogene. The CDR3 totals 17 residues. For the CDR3, the DNA is TGTGCCAGCAGCCCCCGTGGAAGGTCTGGTAGCGATCAGCCCCAGCATTTT. Its translation: CASSPRGRSGSDQPQHF.

V gene TRBV9 combines with J gene TRBJ2-7; D unclear. Between the trimmed V and J ends, which lost 4 bases and 5 bases, there was a span of 13 bases. The germline gives CDR1 SGDLS, CDR2 YYNGEE. The CDR3 has 13 amino acids. The CDR3 DNA is TGTGCCAGCAGCCCACCTATGACAAACGAGCAGTACTTC. Residues: CASSPPMTNEQYF.

The gene calls are TRBV5-1 and TRBJ2-1; 14 nucleotides match TRBD2. The CDR3 has 17 residues. V shed 1 base and J 8 bases; nucleotides not matched to a gene: 8. Germline V gives CDR1 SGHRS, CDR2 YFSETQ. CDR3 sequence: CASSLPTSGGASDEQFF. The CDR3 DNA reads as TGCGCCAGCAGCTTGCCGACTAGCGGGGGGGCGTCGGATGAGCAGTTCTTC.

The chain is built from TRBV7-2 and TRBJ1-1, with a possible D match to TRBD1 (6 bases). V gave up 2 bases and J gave up 0 bases, with 7 bases separating them. The CDR3 covers 14 residues. CDR1 and CDR2 (germline): SGHTA, FQGNSA. The CDR3 DNA reads TGTGCCAGCAGCTTAACAGGGTTGAACACTGAAGCTTTCTTT. As protein: CASSLTGLNTEAFF.

The V and J genes are TRBV9 and TRBJ1-2; D is unclear. There are 15 residues in the CDR3. The V end lost 0 bases, the J end lost 2 bases, and 11 bases lay between the germline ends. Germline assignment: CDR1 SGDLS and CDR2 YYNGEE. The CDR3 sequence: CASSVDLSVNYGYTF. The DNA for the CDR3 is TGTGCCAGCAGCGTAGATTTGTCAGTGAACTATGGCTACACCTTC.

This clone has only one observation. The CDR3 DNA reads TGTGCCAGCAGCCGACAATTCAGGGTTGAAAAACTGTTTTTT. This gives the protein CASSRQFRVEKLFF. The V call is TRBV7-8, the J call TRBJ1-4, with TRBD1 as a possible D gene (5 bases). V was pared by 5 bases and J by 7 bases, with 14 bases between. CDR3 length equals 14 residues. The germline V gene has CDR1 SGHVS and CDR2 FQNEAQ.

The rearrangement uses TRBV12-3 or TRBV12-4 and TRBJ2-7; TRBD2 is a possible D gene (5 bases). V lost 4 bases, J lost 5 bases, and 12 bases lay in between. This CDR3 is built from 13 residues. CDR3 protein: CASSWGEEDEQYF. CDR3 coding DNA: TGTGCCAGCAGTTGGGGTGAGGAGGACGAGCAGTACTTC.

This clone was recorded once. The genes are TRBV18 and TRBJ1-6; 9 positions agree with TRBD1. Trimming removed 4 bases from V and 7 bases from J; junction bases left unmatched: 5. Germline V gives CDR1 KGHSH, CDR2 LQKENI. The CDR3 sequence is 15 residues long. Written as DNA, the CDR3 is TGTGCCAGCTCACTACAGGGGGCCAACAATTCACCCCTCCACTTT. Translated: CASSLQGANNSPLHF.

The rearrangement joins TRBV7-9 to TRBJ2-2; D ambiguous. V lost 5 bases to trimming and J lost 4 bases, with 17 bases between them. This CDR3 has 16 residues. Germline values: CDR1 SEHNR, CDR2 FQNEAQ (reference sequence). The CDR3 protein is CASSPRVGAATGELFF. The CDR3 nucleotides read TGTGCCAGCAGCCCTCGGGTGGGTGCGGCCACCGGGGAGCTGTTTTTT.

The V gene is TRBV7-3, the J gene TRBJ2-2; 7 bases agree with TRBD2. The V segment lost 5 bases and the J segment 6 bases; nucleotides outside the gene matches: 9. Germline V gene lookup returns CDR1 SGHTA and CDR2 FQGTGA. The CDR3 loop spans 15 amino acids. CDR3 bases: TGTGCCAGCAGCCTACGGGGGGTAAAACCCGGGGAGCTGTTTTTT. This codes for CASSLRGVKPGELFF.

The genes are TRBV5-1 and TRBJ2-2; 7 positions match TRBD2. The germline V gene has CDR1 SGHRS and CDR2 YFSETQ. V was clipped by 5 bases and J by 5 bases; unmatched bases: 6. This CDR3 contains 14 residues. This CDR3 is CASSFTAGTGELFF. As DNA, the CDR3 is TGCGCCAGCAGTTTTACAGCGGGAACCGGGGAGCTGTTTTTT.

This clone has only a few counts. The chain couples TRBV11-2 to TRBJ1-3, with TRBD1 as a possible D gene (6 bases). V was trimmed by 4 bases and J by 0 bases, leaving 10 bases between them. The V gene's germline CDR1 is SGHAT and CDR2 FQNNGV. The CDR3 runs to 15 residues. The CDR3 here is CASSSTGSSGNTIYF. The CDR3 nucleotides are TGTGCCAGCAGCTCAACAGGGTCCTCTGGAAACACCATATATTTT. The variable domain in full, with the rest retrieved from reference TRBV11-2 and TRBJ1-3, is EAGVAQSPRYKIIEKRQSVAFWCNPISGHATLYWYQQILGQGPKLLIQFQNNGVVDDSQLPKDRFSAERLKGVDSTLKIQPAKLEDSAVYLCASSSTGSSGNTIYFGEGSWLTVV.

As DNA, the CDR3 is TGTGCCAGCAGCTTGGAGCCAGGGGAGACCCAGTACTTC. Its protein product is CASSLEPGETQYF. The chain employs TRBV5-4 and TRBJ2-5, with D tentatively TRBD1 (5 bases). Deletions cut 0 bases from V and 5 bases from J, with 8 bases between. Germline CDR1 SGHNT, CDR2 YYREEE (reference sequence). The length of the CDR3 is 13 residues.

The chain combines TRBV5-1 with TRBJ1-6; D unclear. V lost 5 bases to trimming and J lost 1 base, with 7 bases between them. The CDR3 spans 14 residues. Germline V CDR1 and CDR2: SGHRS, YFSETQ. The CDR3 nucleotides read TGCGCCAGCAGTGAGGGATCCTATAATTCACCCCTCCACTTT. Its translation: CASSEGSYNSPLHF.

In its sample, this clone was seen once. The chain links TRBV12-5 to TRBJ1-4; 9 bases are shared with TRBD1. Germline-derived CDR1 and CDR2 are LGHNT and FRNRAP. The CDR3 contains 20 residues. Trimming cost V 6 bases and J 5 bases; bases outside gene matches: 22. As DNA, the CDR3 is TGTGCTAGTGGGTCATTGGGGGGAACACCGGGACAGGGCGGCAATGAAAAACTGTTTTTT. The encoded protein is CASGSLGGTPGQGGNEKLFF.

The V and J genes are TRBV7-3 and TRBJ2-4; 8 nucleotides agree with TRBD2. V lost 6 bases, J lost 2 bases, and 21 bases stayed unmatched. Germline V gives CDR1 SGHTA, CDR2 FQGTGA. The CDR3 runs 20 residues. DNA for the CDR3: TGTGCCAGCAGATCCACTCCTGCGGGAGGAACTCACCCGTCCAAAAACATTCAGTACTTC. Its translation is CASRSTPAGGTHPSKNIQYF.

V gene TRBV19 combines with J gene TRBJ2-1; possible D gene TRBD1, 6 bases. Germline loops: CDR1 LNHDA, CDR2 SQIVND (reference sequence). The ends were cut back, 3 bases at V and 8 bases at J, with 11 bases in the middle. The CDR3 loop spans 13 amino acids. The CDR3 DNA reads TGTGCCAGTAGTATTTTGGGGGCTGATGAGCAGTTCTTC. Amino acid sequence: CASSILGADEQFF.

The chain carries TRBV9 and TRBJ2-7; 8 bases map to TRBD2. The CDR3 spans 14 residues. The germline V gene encodes CDR1 SGDLS and CDR2 YYNGEE. Unmatched junction bases numbered 7, after V lost 2 bases and J lost 6 bases. CDR3 amino acids: CASSVSGGGTEQYF. The CDR3 DNA reads TGTGCCAGCAGCGTTTCCGGGGGGGGCACCGAGCAGTACTTC.

The V and J genes are TRBV11-2 and TRBJ1-1, with TRBD1 as a possible D gene (6 bases). Germline V CDR1 and CDR2: SGHAT, FQNNGV. The germline V and J ends were trimmed by 1 base and 8 bases, with 11 bases remaining between them. The CDR3 totals 13 residues. CDR3: CASSLVPDREAFF. Written as DNA, the CDR3 is TGTGCCAGCAGCTTAGTACCCGACAGGGAAGCTTTCTTT.

Only one count was recorded for this clone. The chain is built from TRBV4-1 and TRBJ2-1; 8 positions agree with TRBD2. Germline-derived CDR1 and CDR2 are MGHRA and YSYEKL. V lost 3 bases and J lost 3; bases outside the gene matches: 10. CDR3 length equals 17 residues. The CDR3 sequence is CASSQEGLGALYNEQFF. The CDR3, as DNA: TGCGCCAGCAGCCAGGAGGGACTAGGGGCCCTCTACAATGAGCAGTTCTTC.

J is TRBJ1-2 and V is TRBV12-3 or TRBV12-4, with unresolved D. CDR3 size: 13 residues. The V and J ends lost 3 bases and 1 base respectively, with 6 bases between them. The CDR3 sequence is CASSFRSNYGYTF. For the CDR3, the DNA is TGTGCCAGCAGTTTTCGCAGTAACTATGGCTACACCTTC.

This clone was counted only a few times. Written as DNA, the CDR3 is TGTGCCAGCAGCCGCCCGGCAAGGGACAGTGCGACAGGGTCCTCTGGAAACACCATATATTTT. Protein sequence: CASSRPARDSATGSSGNTIYF. The rearrangement links TRBV6-2 or TRBV6-3 to TRBJ1-3; 7 bases map to TRBD1. Germline lookup yields CDR1 MNHEY and CDR2 SVGEGT. The CDR3 runs to 21 residues. The trim removed 6 bases at V and 0 bases at J, leaving 23 bases unmatched.